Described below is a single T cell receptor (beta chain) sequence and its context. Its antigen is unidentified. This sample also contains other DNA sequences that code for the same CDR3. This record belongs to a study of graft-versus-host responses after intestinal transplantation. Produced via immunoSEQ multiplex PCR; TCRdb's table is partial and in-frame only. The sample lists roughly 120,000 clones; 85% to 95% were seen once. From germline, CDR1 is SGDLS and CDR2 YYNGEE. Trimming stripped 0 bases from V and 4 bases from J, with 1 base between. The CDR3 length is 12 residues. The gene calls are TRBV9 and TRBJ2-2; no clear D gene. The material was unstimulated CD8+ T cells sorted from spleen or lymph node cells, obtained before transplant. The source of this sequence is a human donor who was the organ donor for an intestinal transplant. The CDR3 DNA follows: TGTGCCAGCAGCGTAGGCACCGGGGAGCTGTTTTTT. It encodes CASSVGTGELFF.